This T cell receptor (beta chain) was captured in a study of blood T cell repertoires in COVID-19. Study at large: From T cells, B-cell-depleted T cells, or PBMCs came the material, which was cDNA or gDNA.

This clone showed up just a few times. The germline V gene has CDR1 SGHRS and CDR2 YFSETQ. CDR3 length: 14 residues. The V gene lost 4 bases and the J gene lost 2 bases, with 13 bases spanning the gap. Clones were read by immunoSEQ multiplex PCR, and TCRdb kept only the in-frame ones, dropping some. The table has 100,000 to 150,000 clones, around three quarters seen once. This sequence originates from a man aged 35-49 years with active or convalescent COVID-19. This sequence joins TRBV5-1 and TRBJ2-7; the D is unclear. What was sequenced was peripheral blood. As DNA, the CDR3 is TGCGCCAGCAGCCCCCGCCAGTCCACCTACGAGCAGTACTTC. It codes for CASSPRQSTYEQYF.